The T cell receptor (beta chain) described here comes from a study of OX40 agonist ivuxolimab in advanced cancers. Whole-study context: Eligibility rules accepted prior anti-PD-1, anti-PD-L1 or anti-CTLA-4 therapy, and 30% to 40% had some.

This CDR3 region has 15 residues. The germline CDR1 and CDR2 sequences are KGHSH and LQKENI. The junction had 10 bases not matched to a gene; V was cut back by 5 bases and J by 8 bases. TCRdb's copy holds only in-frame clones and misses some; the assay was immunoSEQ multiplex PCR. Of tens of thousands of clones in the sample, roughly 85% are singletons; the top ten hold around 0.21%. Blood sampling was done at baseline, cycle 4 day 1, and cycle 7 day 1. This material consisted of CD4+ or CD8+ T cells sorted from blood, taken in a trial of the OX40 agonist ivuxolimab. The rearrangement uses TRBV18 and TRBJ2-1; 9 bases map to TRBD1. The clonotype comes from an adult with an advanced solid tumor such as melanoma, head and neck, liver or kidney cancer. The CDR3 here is CASSADRGGGDEQFF. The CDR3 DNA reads TGTGCCAGCTCAGCGGACAGGGGTGGAGGTGATGAGCAGTTCTTC.